The present entry profiles one T cell receptor (beta chain) with its context. Profiled with immunoSEQ multiplex PCR; TCRdb holds only in-frame clones, not every one. The sample shows about 100,000 clones, 87% of them seen only once. V was trimmed by 5 bases and J by 1 base, leaving 11 bases between them. CDR1 KGHDR and CDR2 SFDVKD come from the germline V gene. The CDR3 covers 15 residues. These data originate in a study of control samples from healthy donors and cancer patients. The chain employs TRBV24-1 and TRBJ1-3; D is unclear. The receptor's source is a woman aged 50 to 60 in good health. Sequenced: blood. This chain's CDR3 is CATSVNIASGNTIYF. The CDR3 nucleotides are TGTGCCACCAGTGTAAACATAGCATCTGGAAACACCATATATTTT.